Following are 24 T cell receptor beta chains from one sample sequenced in a study of regulatory T cells in long-lasting Graves disease. Time point reported: newly diagnosed GD, antithyroid drugs for less than 3 months. Extracted RNA from PBMCs served as the source of the TCR library. To make TCR beta libraries, researchers used iRepertoire HTBI primers and Arm-PCR of CDR3 regions. TCRdb itself ran the multiplex PCR reads through MiXCR, one entry per CDR3 protein. The top ten hold 25% to 30% of the sample, which has 300,000 to 400,000 distinct CDR3 sequences, 16% seen once. This sample was also put to use in a study of T cells in Graves' hyperthyroidism and ophthalmopathy.

This sample comprised peripheral blood mononuclear cells (PBMCs), obtained at new diagnosis, from a patient treated with antithyroid drugs. These receptors were collected from a middle-aged man with Graves disease.

This clonotype was detected only a few times. The V gene is TRBV20-1, the J gene TRBJ2-7; 7 bases are shared with TRBD2. The J segment lost 1 base and the V segment lost 1 base, leaving 13 bases of the junction unmatched. CDR1 is DFQATT and CDR2 is SNEGSKA in the germline V gene (reference sequence). This CDR3 region has 17 residues. The CDR3 nucleotides read TGCAGTGCTAGAGGATACAGACAGACTAGCCGGTCCTACGAGCAGTACTTC. This sequence encodes CSARGYRQTSRSYEQYF.

This clonotype has a count of ten or more. V gene TRBV28 combines with J gene TRBJ2-1, with D perhaps matching TRBD2 (6 bases). Trimming left V 6 bases short and J 3 bases short, with 18 bases between. This CDR3 region has 16 residues. Germline V gene data show CDR1 as MDHEN and CDR2 as SYDVKM. In nucleotides, the CDR3 is TGTGCCAGCAGGGGCGGGGATGCAGGGCGCTACAATGAGCAGTTCTTC. Encoded protein: CASRGGDAGRYNEQFF.

The chain has TRBV28 and TRBJ2-2; D gene uncertain. This CDR3 has 15 amino acids. Trimming removed 1 base from V and 6 bases from J, with 12 bases in between. CDR1 and CDR2 (germline): MDHEN, SYDVKM. The CDR3: CASSLFRSGPGELFF. The CDR3 DNA follows: TGTGCCAGCAGTTTATTTCGTTCAGGCCCCGGGGAGCTGTTTTTT.

The chain carries TRBV10-1 and TRBJ2-3; 12 nucleotides agree with TRBD2. The germline V gene encodes CDR1 WNHNN and CDR2 SYGVQD (reference sequence). This CDR3 is built from 15 residues. V lost 5 bases to trimming and J lost 6 bases; unmatched junction nucleotides: 6. In DNA form, the CDR3 reads TGCGCCAGCAGTCATACTAGCGGGGGGCCCGATACGCAGTATTTT. Translating it yields CASSHTSGGPDTQYF.

Concerning this clonotype itself: Relative to the germline gene, one junction end is altered; a read error may explain this. V and J are TRBV7-7 and TRBJ2-1; maybe TRBD2 (5 bases). Germline-derived CDR1 and CDR2 are SSHAT and FNYEAQ (reference sequence). The CDR3 sequence is 16 residues long. CDR3 nucleotides: TGTGCTAGCAGCCCGCGGGCGGCCCCCCTCCCCAGTGAGCAGTTCTTC. Encoded protein: CASSPRAAPLPSEQFF.

This clonotype was observed at least ten times. The rearrangement links TRBV2 to TRBJ2-3; D perhaps matches TRBD2 (5 bases). The CDR3 has 16 amino acids. Looked up from germline, CDR1 is SNHLY and CDR2 is FYNNEI. V shed 6 bases and J shed 0 bases, with 16 bases lying between them. In DNA, the CDR3 is TGTGCCAGCAGCGAACTCCCCCAGCGGAGCACAGATACGCAGTATTTT. This gives the protein CASSELPQRSTDTQYF. Full variable domain (remainder filled in from reference TRBV2 and TRBJ2-3): EPEVTQTPSHQVTQMGQEVILRCVPISNHLYFYWYRQILGQKVEFLVSFYNNEISEKSEIFDDQFSVERPDGSNFTLKIRSTKLEDSAMYFCASSELPQRSTDTQYFGPGTRLTVL.

This clonotype was seen at least ten times. V is TRBV18 and J is TRBJ2-3; 7 bases fit TRBD1. CDR1 is KGHSH and CDR2 is LQKENI in the germline V gene. J was trimmed by 4 bases and V by 2 bases; bases with no gene match: 9. The CDR3 totals 16 residues. CDR3 nucleotides: TGTGCCAGCTCACCAAAGGGGGCGCTTGACGCAGATACGCAGTATTTT. It yields the protein CASSPKGALDADTQYF. The variable domain in full, with the rest retrieved from reference TRBV18 and TRBJ2-3, is NAGVMQNPRHLVRRRGQEARLRCSPMKGHSHVYWYRQLPEEGLKFMVYLQKENIIDESGMPKERFSAEFPKEGPSILRIQQVVRGDSAAYFCASSPKGALDADTQYFGPGTRLTVL.

The genes are TRBV7-8 and TRBJ1-6; the D is unclear. Germline V gene data show CDR1 as SGHVS and CDR2 as FQNEAQ. Trimming removed 11 bases at V and 0 bases at J, with 20 bases between. This CDR3 has 17 residues. The CDR3 coding sequence is TGTGCCGTGACCTATGGGCCGATTAGCTCCTATAATTCACCCCTCCACTTT. This gives the protein CAVTYGPISSYNSPLHF.

V is TRBV5-1 and J is TRBJ2-5, with 9 bases that match TRBD2. This CDR3 has 15 amino acids. CDR1 and CDR2 (germline): SGHRS, YFSETQ. V dropped 0 bases and J dropped 5; count of bases not matched to a gene: 5. The DNA of the CDR3 is TGCGCCAGCAGCTTGGCGCGGGGGGGCCTGGAGACCCAGTACTTC. This encodes CASSLARGGLETQYF.

DNA of the CDR3: TGCGCCAGCAGCCTGATAGGCTCGAATTCTGGAAACACCATATATTTT. The encoded protein is CASSLIGSNSGNTIYF. The J gene is TRBJ1-3, the V gene TRBV5-1, with unresolved D. Trimming pared 4 bases from V and 1 base from J, leaving 15 bases between. This CDR3 spans 16 amino acids. Looked up from germline, CDR1 is SGHRS and CDR2 is YFSETQ.

This clonotype was seen ten or more times. V usage is TRBV2 and J usage is TRBJ1-1; unclear D gene. This CDR3 has 12 residues. In germline, CDR1 is SNHLY, CDR2 FYNNEI. Between the trimmed V and J ends, which lost 1 base and 8 bases, there was a span of 8 bases. CDR3 nucleotides: TGTGCCAGCAGTGAAGGAGCGGGAGAAGCTTTCTTT. Its translation is CASSEGAGEAFF.

A remark on this clonotype: This may be a read error, as it is one base from a much larger clone. The V gene is TRBV20-1, the J gene TRBJ2-7, with D maybe TRBD2 (5 bases). There are 11 residues in the CDR3. Germline V gene sequence: CDR1 DFQATT, CDR2 SNEGSKA (reference sequence). V was trimmed by 5 bases and J by 7 bases, leaving 12 bases between them. CDR3 region: CSAGLYNEQYF. DNA for the CDR3: TGCAGTGCTGGACTGTACAATGAGCAGTACTTC.

This clonotype was picked up a small number of times. The V gene is TRBV12-5, the J gene TRBJ2-1; D uncertain. Per the germline V gene, CDR1 is LGHNT and CDR2 is FRNRAP. The CDR3 loop spans 18 amino acids. V lost 1 base and J lost 8, with 24 bases in between. The CDR3 sequence: CASGLAVILVGPRDEQFF. In DNA form, the CDR3 reads TGTGCTAGTGGTTTGGCCGTAATATTAGTGGGTCCAAGGGATGAGCAGTTCTTC. The whole variable domain, filled in from reference TRBV12-5 and TRBJ2-1, reads DARVTQTPRHKVTEMGQEVTMRCQPILGHNTVFWYRQTMMQGLELLAYFRNRAPLDDSGMPKDRFSAEMPDATLATLKIQPSEPRDSAVYFCASGLAVILVGPRDEQFFGPGTRLTVL.

This clonotype was seen more than once but under ten times. The chain joins TRBV10-3 to TRBJ2-3; unclear D gene. Germline lookup yields CDR1 ENHRY and CDR2 SYGVKD. The CDR3 is 12 residues long. Trimming took off 2 bases at V and 8 bases at J, with 8 bases between the two ends. The DNA of the CDR3 is TGTGCCATCAGTGAGACCCAAGGTACGCAGTATTTT. As protein: CAISETQGTQYF.

This clonotype was recorded many times. The V and J genes are TRBV20-1 and TRBJ1-5; a possible D gene is TRBD1 (5 bases). Trimming took off 1 base at V and 4 bases at J, with 20 bases between the two ends. CDR1 is DFQATT, CDR2 SNEGSKA, per germline (reference sequence). The CDR3 totals 17 residues. In DNA form, the CDR3 reads TGCAGTGCTAGAGCCTTCGGGGCCAGCGGGGCTAATCAGCCCCAGCATTTT. It encodes CSARAFGASGANQPQHF.

This clonotype showed up many times. The V gene is TRBV2, the J gene TRBJ2-2; D is uncertain. This CDR3 spans 14 amino acids. The germline V and J ends were trimmed by 5 bases and 3 bases, with 10 bases remaining between them. The germline V gene has CDR1 SNHLY and CDR2 FYNNEI. The CDR3 loop reads CASSYLRYTGELFF. As DNA, the CDR3 is TGTGCCAGCAGTTATCTTCGGTACACCGGGGAGCTGTTTTTT.

V usage is TRBV5-6 and J usage is TRBJ1-4, with D possibly being TRBD1 (6 bases). Germline V gives CDR1 SGHDT, CDR2 YYEEEE. The CDR3 contains 16 residues. V shed 4 bases and J shed 0 bases, with 13 bases lying between them. The chain's CDR3 is CASSLLKGATNEKLFF. The DNA for the CDR3 is TGTGCCAGCAGCCTCCTAAAGGGGGCAACTAATGAAAAACTGTTTTTT.

This clonotype came up many times. This chain links TRBV18 with TRBJ1-2; 12 bases map to TRBD1. Per the germline V gene, CDR1 is KGHSH and CDR2 is LQKENI. The J segment lost 4 bases and the V segment lost 0 bases, leaving 3 bases of the junction unmatched. The CDR3 is 16 amino acids. Here the CDR3 DNA reads TGTGCCAGCTCACCACCCGGGACAGGGGGCATCTATGGCTACACCTTC. Its protein is CASSPPGTGGIYGYTF. Complete variable domain (other parts from reference TRBV18 and TRBJ1-2): NAGVMQNPRHLVRRRGQEARLRCSPMKGHSHVYWYRQLPEEGLKFMVYLQKENIIDESGMPKERFSAEFPKEGPSILRIQQVVRGDSAAYFCASSPPGTGGIYGYTFGSGTRLTVV.

This clonotype was seen repeatedly, ten times or more. The V call is TRBV3-1, the J call TRBJ2-3, with no clear D. This CDR3 contains 14 residues. Trimming took off 3 bases at V and 0 bases at J, with 7 bases between the two ends. Per the germline V gene, CDR1 is LGHDT and CDR2 is YNNKEL (reference sequence). Here the CDR3 reads CASSQVDSTDTQYF. CDR3 coding DNA: TGTGCCAGCAGCCAGGTAGATAGCACAGATACGCAGTATTTT.

CDR3 in DNA: TGTGCCAGTAGTATTTGGAATGAGCAGTTCTTC. Residues: CASSIWNEQFF. The chain is built from TRBV19 and TRBJ2-1; D unclear. V dropped 3 bases and J dropped 7 bases, with 4 bases sitting between them. CDR1 and CDR2 from the germline V gene are LNHDA and SQIVND (reference sequence). The CDR3 has 11 residues.

This clonotype has a count of ten or more. The chain has TRBV2 and TRBJ1-6; TRBD1 agrees at 10 bases. The CDR3 consists of 14 residues. After removal of 6 bases from V and 10 bases from J, the junction contained 6 bases not matched to a gene. Germline CDR1 reads SNHLY; CDR2 reads FYNNEI. The CDR3 here is CASRTGTGDSPLHF. The CDR3 DNA follows: TGTGCCAGCAGGACCGGGACAGGGGACTCACCCCTCCACTTT.

This clonotype has ten or more counts. The chain is built from TRBV19 and TRBJ2-1; 8 nucleotides match TRBD2. The trim removed 3 bases at V and 5 bases at J, leaving 9 bases unmatched. CDR1 is LNHDA and CDR2 is SQIVND in the germline V gene (reference sequence). The CDR3 is 16 amino acids. CDR3 sequence: CASSIRAGVSHNEQFF. The DNA of the CDR3 is TGTGCCAGTAGTATTCGAGCGGGGGTTTCCCACAATGAGCAGTTCTTC.

This rearrangement joins TRBV29-1 to TRBJ1-5; D perhaps matches TRBD1 (5 bases). From germline, CDR1 is SQVTM and CDR2 ANQGSEA. V was pared by 7 bases and J by 3 bases, with 10 bases between. The CDR3 loop spans 12 amino acids. The DNA of the CDR3 is TGCAGCGCGAAGGGACCCAATCAGCCCCAGCATTTT. Translating it yields CSAKGPNQPQHF.

This clonotype has more than one count but fewer than ten. The rearrangement joins TRBV7-8 to TRBJ2-7; possibly TRBD2 for D (5 bases). V lost 3 bases to trimming and J lost 3 bases, with 12 bases between them. Germline-derived CDR1 and CDR2 are SGHVS and FQNEAQ. The CDR3 is made up of 14 amino acids. CDR3 sequence: CASSFKRLHYEQYF. CDR3 in DNA: TGTGCCAGCAGCTTCAAGCGGTTGCACTACGAGCAGTACTTC.